This section outlines one T cell receptor (beta chain) sequence together with its context. This clonotype was seen at least ten times. What antigen it recognizes has not been identified. No per-base quality is available; no much larger clone lies one base away. The hyperthyroidism patients were 18 to 65 years old and newly diagnosed, with a disease duration of less than 2 months. Anyone with other autoimmune diseases, uncontrolled infections, pregnancy or lactation was excluded from the study. Diagnosis was based on clinical symptoms, serum thyroxine, TRAb, thyroid ultrasound and orbital computed tomography. Trizol reagent was used to extract the total RNA, and its quality was then checked on an Agilent 2100 Bioanalyzer. This entry belongs to a study of Graves' ophthalmopathy and Graves' hyperthyroidism (dated by TCRdb to the late 2010s). A note on the overall study: Hyperthyroidism was considered stable if no progression to ophthalmopathy occurred within 18 months of follow-up. In more than five hyperthyroidism patients, T-cell repertoires of thyroid tissue and blood were compared. To explore V-J signatures that separate ophthalmopathy from hyperthyroidism, a discovery set of more than 95 patients was enrolled, consisting of 43 with ophthalmopathy and under 65 with stable hyperthyroidism. For independent validation, a separate cohort was made up of some 19 hyperthyroidism patients plus 17 patients who later progressed from hyperthyroidism to ophthalmopathy. Following sample collection, hyperthyroidism patients were given methimazole at a starting dose of 30 mg daily, and ophthalmopathy patients were given high-dose intravenous methylprednisolone. In total, approximately 130 blood samples were TCR-sequenced: roughly 45 ophthalmopathy, roughly 77 hyperthyroidism and approximately 17 hyperthyroidism-to-ophthalmopathy patients. The study used TCR beta repertoire signatures to distinguish Graves' ophthalmopathy from Graves' hyperthyroidism and to predict progression to ophthalmopathy. Study-level results and caveats: Sample size was not predetermined statistically, and investigators were not blinded to group allocation. The 13-signature model separated ophthalmopathy from stable hyperthyroidism with 85% to 90% sensitivity and 81.08% specificity in cross-validation, and 80%/75% in the test set. Most expanded thyroid clonotypes with frequency above 0.001 were also detected in blood, suggesting blood repertoires may reflect the thyroid immune response. In validation, the model predicted ophthalmopathy progression with 70.59% sensitivity and roughly 72% specificity; more than ten predicted patients were CT-confirmed with GO in a median of about 6.2 months.

For repertoire sequencing, TCR beta CDR3 regions were amplified from RNA transcripts. The first round was an RT-PCR using HTBI primers with the Qiagen OneStep RT-PCR kit, and this first round was followed by a second-round multiplex PCR, then size selection and purification. Libraries were sequenced paired-end with 100 bp reads on an Illumina HiSeq2000. In the source study's methods: SOAPnuke was used to process the reads, throwing out any read that had adapters, had uncalled bases, had a mean Phred below 15, or lacked an exact constant-primer or identifier match. High-quality paired reads were merged with COPE v1.2.5. Unique nucleotide sequences were defined as clonotypes and aligned to IMGT TRB V, D and J references using MiTCR v1.1. Only V-J combinations with frequency above 0.0001 were analysed, covering over 98% of repertoires. For each V-J combination, a TCR clonal expansion and chaos score was defined as the ratio of F50 clonal expansion to chaos observed in the TCRdist matrix. Features were reduced by Welch's t-statistics and random forest to about a dozen V-J combinations, which fed a naive Bayes classifier. Thyroid-blood repertoire similarity was quantified with the Morisita-Horn index. TCRdb reanalyzed the raw reads on its own, using fastp at Q25 for trimming and MiXCR for clone calling, and kept in-frame beta chains. Records with the same CDR3 protein are collapsed into one entry carrying the most frequent genes and DNA. The V and J calls reflect TCRdb's pipeline rather than the authors' work. Within this sample are 900,000 to 1,200,000 distinct CDR3 sequences, with about 40% of them counted one time only. Clones ranked in the top ten supply around 10% of the sample.

The germline ends are 18 bases apart after V is trimmed by 2 bases and J by 4 bases. For CDR1 and CDR2, the germline V gene (reference sequence) lists LNHNV and YYDKDF. The CDR3 numbers 17 residues from cysteine through phenylalanine. Only CDR3 DNA is held: 51 bases, read in frame from base 1. The chain links TRBV15 with TRBJ1-5; too little of a D gene remains to name it. This TCR was sampled from an adult man with Graves' hyperthyroidism. Sample: peripheral blood or thyroid tissue (not recorded which). The nucleotide sequence reads TGTGCCACCAGCAGACTAACCCTGCTCCAGGCGAATCAGCCCCAGCATTTT. Translated, this gives CATSRLTLLQANQPQHF.